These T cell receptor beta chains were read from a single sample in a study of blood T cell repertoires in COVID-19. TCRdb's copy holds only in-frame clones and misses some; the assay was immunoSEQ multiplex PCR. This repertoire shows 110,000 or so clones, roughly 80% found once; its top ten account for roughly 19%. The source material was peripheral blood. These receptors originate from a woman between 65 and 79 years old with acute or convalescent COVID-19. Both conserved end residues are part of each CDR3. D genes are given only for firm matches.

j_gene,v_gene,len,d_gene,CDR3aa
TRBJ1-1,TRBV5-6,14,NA,CASRPMAPNTEAFF
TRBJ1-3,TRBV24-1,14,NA,CATSDQGSGNTIYF
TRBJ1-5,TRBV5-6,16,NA,CASSFRQTTPNQPQHF
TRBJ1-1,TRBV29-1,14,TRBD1,CSVTNRGYDTEAFF
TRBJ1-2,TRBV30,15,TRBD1,CAWRASGTGNYGYTF
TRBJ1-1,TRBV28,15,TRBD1,CASSSGSGGRTEAFF
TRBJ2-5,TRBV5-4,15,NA,CASSLMQGSGQTQYF
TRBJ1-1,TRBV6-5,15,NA,CASSPLDTWNTEAFF
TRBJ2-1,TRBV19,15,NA,CASSIGPGQVDEQFF
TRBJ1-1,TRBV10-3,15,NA,CAIRADGWGGTEAFF
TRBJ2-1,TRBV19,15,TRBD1,CASSIWRQGANEQFF
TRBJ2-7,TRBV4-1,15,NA,CASSQTEESSYEQYF
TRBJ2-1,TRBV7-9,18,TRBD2,CASSRGLAGASSYNEQFF
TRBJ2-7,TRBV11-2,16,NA,CASSPLARVRTYEQYF
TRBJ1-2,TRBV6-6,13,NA,CASSQQADYGYTF
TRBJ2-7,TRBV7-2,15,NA,CASSLETLVSDEQYF
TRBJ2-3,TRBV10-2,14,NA,CASSDQAYSDTQYF